The 9 T cell receptor beta chains listed next were all sequenced from one sample in a study of patients and donors after allogeneic stem cell transplantation. TCRdb reanalysed the RT-PCR reads using MiXCR and keeps one entry per CDR3 protein. The sample lists over 350,000 distinct CDR3 sequences, roughly 17% occurring once. Material for sequencing was blood, either unsorted or a sorted T cell fraction (not recorded which). These receptors were collected from a human donor who was either an allogeneic HSCT recipient or a stem cell or donor lymphocyte infusion donor (not recorded which). It is not recorded whose cells these are; they may come from a transplant donor.

This clonotype was seen a handful of times. The CDR3 DNA sequence: TGCGCCAGCAGCTGGGGGGGACAACGAGAGACCCAGTACTTC. This codes for CASSWGGQRETQYF. The V call is TRBV5-1, the J call TRBJ2-5; tentatively, D is TRBD2 (7 bases). Looked up from germline, CDR1 is SGHRS and CDR2 is YFSETQ. The CDR3 runs 14 residues. Trimming pared 3 bases from V and 4 bases from J, leaving 13 bases between.

This clonotype was detected only a few times. The chain couples TRBV9 to TRBJ2-3; D perhaps matches TRBD2 (6 bases). This CDR3 spans 12 amino acids. Trimming shortened V by 4 bases and J by 8 bases, and 11 bases separated the two germline ends. Germline V gene data show CDR1 as SGDLS and CDR2 as YYNGEE. Here the CDR3 reads CASSSGGPTQYF. CDR3 DNA sequence: TGTGCCAGCAGCTCCGGAGGGCCTACGCAGTATTTT.

The V gene is TRBV6-2 or TRBV6-3, the J gene TRBJ2-1, with a weak D call TRBD2 (5 bases). CDR1 is MNHEY, CDR2 SVGEGT, per germline. The CDR3 is 14 residues long. V was clipped by 5 bases and J by 7 bases, with 15 bases between them. The CDR3 DNA follows: TGTGCCAGCAGTAACCGGGGAGCTCGGAATGAGCAGTTCTTC. This gives the protein CASSNRGARNEQFF.

CDR3 DNA: TGTGCCAGCAGCGTTTCAGGGGGATCAGGTTGGAACACTGAAGCTTTCTTT. Translated, it gives CASSVSGGSGWNTEAFF. The rearrangement uses TRBV9 and TRBJ1-1; 7 bases match TRBD1. Germline V gene sequence: CDR1 SGDLS, CDR2 YYNGEE. Trimming cost V 2 bases and J 1 base; bases outside gene matches: 11. This CDR3 is built from 17 residues.

A few counts support this clonotype. The J gene is TRBJ1-5, the V gene TRBV4-1, with D possibly TRBD1 on 6 matching bases. The CDR3 length is 15 residues. V was clipped by 0 bases and J by 7 bases, with 13 bases between them. The germline V gene has CDR1 MGHRA and CDR2 YSYEKL. CDR3 bases: TGCGCCAGCAGCCAAGAAAATACAGGGCCCCAGCCCCAGCATTTT. Translation gives CASSQENTGPQPQHF.

This chain uses TRBV9 with TRBJ2-1, with D possibly TRBD1 on 5 matching bases. Trimming stripped 4 bases from V and 4 bases from J, with 12 bases between. Germline lookup yields CDR1 SGDLS and CDR2 YYNGEE. The CDR3 is made up of 14 amino acids. The CDR3: CASSPQGTYNEQFF. CDR3 DNA sequence: TGTGCCAGCAGCCCCCAGGGTACTTACAATGAGCAGTTCTTC. Together with reference TRBV9 and TRBJ2-1, the CDR3 gives the full variable domain: DSGVTQTPKHLITATGQRVTLRCSPRSGDLSVYWYQQSLDQGLQFLIQYYNGEERAKGNILERFSAQQFPDLHSELNLSSLELGDSALYFCASSPQGTYNEQFFGPGTRLTVL.

The chain couples TRBV6-5 to TRBJ1-2; D is perhaps TRBD1 (6 bases). The CDR3 sequence is 16 residues long. Trimming took 1 base from V and 3 from J, leaving 15 bases between them. CDR1 is MNHEY and CDR2 is SVGAGI in the germline V gene. DNA of the CDR3: TGTGCCAGCAGTTACTATGCTCGACAGGCCCACTATGGCTACACCTTC. Its translation is CASSYYARQAHYGYTF.

This clonotype was seen a handful of times. CDR3 coding DNA: TGTGCCAGCAGCTTACAGCCGGCTAATGAAAAACTGTTTTTT. Its protein is CASSLQPANEKLFF. The V call is TRBV7-9, the J call TRBJ1-4; unclear D gene. Germline V gene sequence: CDR1 SEHNR, CDR2 FQNEAQ (reference sequence). The CDR3 extends over 14 amino acids. V lost 2 bases, J lost 3 bases, and 7 bases lay in between.

This clonotype was seen a few times. The chain employs TRBV7-9 and TRBJ2-7; 7 bases map to TRBD2. Germline trimming cut 5 bases from V and 4 bases from J; bases unmatched to any gene: 5. Germline assignment: CDR1 SEHNR and CDR2 FQNEAQ (reference sequence). CDR3 size: 13 residues. Written as DNA, the CDR3 is TGTGCCAGCAGCCATGGACTAGAGTACGAGCAGTACTTC. It yields the protein CASSHGLEYEQYF.